The 9 T cell receptor beta chains listed next were all sequenced from one sample in a study of OX40 agonist ivuxolimab in advanced cancers. Clones were read by immunoSEQ multiplex PCR, and TCRdb kept only the in-frame ones, dropping some. The sample lists about 69,000 clones; more than 80% were seen once. The material was CD4+ or CD8+ T cells sorted from blood, obtained in a trial of the OX40 agonist ivuxolimab. Receptor source: an adult with an advanced solid tumor such as melanoma, head and neck, liver or kidney cancer.

V usage is TRBV27 and J usage is TRBJ2-7; no definite D call. Germline CDR1 and CDR2: MNHEY and SMNVEV (reference sequence). The CDR3 has 15 amino acids. V dropped 6 bases and J dropped 5 bases, with 20 bases sitting between them. Here the CDR3 reads CASRPILALGDEQYF. The CDR3 coding sequence is TGTGCCAGCAGGCCAATTCTGGCTTTAGGCGACGAGCAGTACTTC.

The rearrangement joins TRBV29-1 to TRBJ1-2; 7 bases map to TRBD1. The junction had 6 bases not matched to a gene; V was cut back by 3 bases and J by 5 bases. This CDR3 spans 13 amino acids. Germline V CDR1 and CDR2: SQVTM, ANQGSEA. CDR3 amino acids: CSVEPGGIYGYTF. In DNA, the CDR3 is TGCAGCGTTGAGCCAGGGGGTATATATGGCTACACCTTC. The full variable domain, its missing parts supplied by reference TRBV29-1 and TRBJ1-2, is SAVISQKPSRDICQRGTSLTIQCQVDSQVTMMFWYRQQPGQSLTLIATANQGSEATYESGFVIDKFPISRPNLTFSTLTVSNMSPEDSSIYLCSVEPGGIYGYTFGSGTRLTVV.

This clone was seen more than once but under ten times. The rearrangement joins TRBV9 to TRBJ1-1, with a weak D call TRBD1 (5 bases). Deletions cut 0 bases from V and 10 bases from J, with 10 bases between. The length of the CDR3 is 12 residues. Germline V CDR1 and CDR2: SGDLS, YYNGEE. This chain's CDR3 is CASSVASGTAFF. CDR3 nucleotide sequence: TGTGCCAGCAGCGTAGCGTCTGGGACAGCTTTCTTT.

The chain is built from TRBV25-1 and TRBJ1-2; D uncertain. Germline V gene sequence: CDR1 MGHDK, CDR2 SYGVNS. The CDR3 contains 13 residues. V was clipped by 3 bases and J by 4 bases, with 9 bases between them. CDR3 protein: CASSDSGSYGYTF. In DNA form, the CDR3 reads TGTGCCAGCAGTGATAGTGGGTCCTATGGCTACACCTTC.

This sequence joins TRBV4-3 and TRBJ2-7, with D maybe TRBD1 (6 bases). CDR1 is LGHNA and CDR2 is YSLEER in the germline V gene. The CDR3 spans 15 residues. The germline V and J ends were trimmed by 1 base and 0 bases, with 10 bases remaining between them. As DNA, the CDR3 is TGCGCCAGCAGCCAAGGGACAGCATCCTCCTACGAGCAGTACTTC. Translated, it gives CASSQGTASSYEQYF.

This chain joins TRBV19 and TRBJ1-2; D call uncertain. Germline V gene lookup returns CDR1 LNHDA and CDR2 SQIVND (reference sequence). Between the trimmed V and J ends, which lost 3 bases and 2 bases, there was a span of 7 bases. The CDR3 is made up of 13 amino acids. CDR3 residues: CASSMVSNYGYTF. CDR3 sequence (DNA): TGTGCCAGTAGTATGGTATCGAACTATGGCTACACCTTC.

This chain connects TRBV7-9 to TRBJ2-7; D uncertain. Germline lookup yields CDR1 SEHNR and CDR2 FQNEAQ (reference sequence). Deletions cut 5 bases from V and 3 bases from J, with 14 bases between. The CDR3 runs to 14 residues. The CDR3 coding sequence is TGTGCCAGCAGCCCCGGTATGGACGACTACGAGCAGTACTTC. It codes for CASSPGMDDYEQYF. The whole variable domain, filled in from reference TRBV7-9 and TRBJ2-7, reads DTGVSQNPRHKITKRGQNVTFRCDPISEHNRLYWYRQTLGQGPEFLTYFQNEAQLEKSRLLSDRFSAERPKGSFSTLEIQRTEQGDSAMYLCASSPGMDDYEQYFGPGTRLTVT.

This sequence joins TRBV9 and TRBJ1-1; tentatively, D is TRBD1 (5 bases). Germline-derived CDR1 and CDR2 are SGDLS and YYNGEE. This CDR3 comprises 20 residues. V gave up 3 bases and J gave up 3 bases, with 30 bases separating them. CDR3 in DNA: TGTGCCAGCAGCGGATTGCCCGGGACGACAGCCGGACGGCCCTACACTGAAGCTTTCTTT. Residues: CASSGLPGTTAGRPYTEAFF.

This chain links TRBV15 with TRBJ1-5; 8 nucleotides match TRBD1. The junction had 3 bases not matched to a gene; V was cut back by 2 bases and J by 3 bases. CDR1 LNHNV and CDR2 YYDKDF come from the germline V gene (reference sequence). The CDR3 has 15 residues. CDR3 in DNA: TGTGCCACCAGCAGACCGACAGGGGACAATCAGCCCCAGCATTTT. Residues: CATSRPTGDNQPQHF.